This TCR beta chain came from a study of long-term antiretroviral therapy in people with HIV. For the study at large: The oldest samples precede the 2015 immediate-ART recommendation by about a decade. Study-level findings and limits: Pre-ART clonal expansion yielded clones that dominated the repertoire at all time points.

The assay used was immunoSEQ (version v3.0), run at survey level. Measured with immunoSEQ multiplex PCR; TCRdb has only the in-frame clones, and not every one. The sample lists tens of thousands of clones; 75% to 95% were seen once. The CDR3 has 14 residues. J was trimmed by 3 bases and V by 4 bases; bases with no gene match: 3. Germline loops: CDR1 SGHKS, CDR2 YYEKEE (reference sequence). Turning to this clone: Its specificity is not known.

V usage is TRBV5-5 and J usage is TRBJ1-1; 10 bases are a match to TRBD1. The clonotype originates from a woman in her thirties or forties with HIV. Sample: unsorted PBMCs, taken more than 5 years after starting antiretroviral therapy. CDR3 nucleotide sequence: TGTGCCAGCAGCGCCGGGACAGGGGACACTGAAGCTTTCTTT. It translates to CASSAGTGDTEAFF.